Sequencing of this T cell receptor beta chain was carried out in a study of response to subunit inactivated influenza vaccine. There are a few counts of this clonotype. Its cognate antigen is unknown. The CDR3 is made up of 13 amino acids. Germline loops: CDR1 SGHTA, CDR2 FQGNSA. Study observations and caveats: Each seasonal influenza vaccination, the authors suggested, recruits few new T cells.

One entry per CDR3 protein results from TCRdb running MiXCR on the RT-PCR reads. The table includes roughly 170,000 distinct CDR3 sequences, around 9.2% detected once. The TCR comes from a man aged 45-65 years who received an inactivated influenza vaccine. This chain connects TRBV7-2 to TRBJ2-2; 8 bases fit TRBD2. Sequenced material: non-naive T cells sorted from PBMCs, taken on the day of vaccination. For the CDR3, the DNA is TGTGCTGCGGCGGGAGGCTCCACCGGGGAGCTGTTTTTT. This encodes CAAAGGSTGELFF.